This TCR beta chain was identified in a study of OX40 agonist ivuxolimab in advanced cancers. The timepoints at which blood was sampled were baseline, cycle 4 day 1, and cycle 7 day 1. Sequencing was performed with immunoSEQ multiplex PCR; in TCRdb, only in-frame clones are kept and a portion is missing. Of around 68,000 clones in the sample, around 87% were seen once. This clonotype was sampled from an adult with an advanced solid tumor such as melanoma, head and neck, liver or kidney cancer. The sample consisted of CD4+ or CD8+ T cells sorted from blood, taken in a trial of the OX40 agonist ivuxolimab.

This chain's CDR3 is CACGVGGAGNTIYF. The CDR3 DNA reads as TGTGCCTGTGGGGTCGGGGGCGCTGGAAACACCATATATTTT. The chain links TRBV30 to TRBJ1-3, with D maybe TRBD1 (6 bases). CDR3 length: 14 amino acids. Trimming pared 6 bases from V and 2 bases from J, leaving 14 bases between. In germline, CDR1 is GTSNPN, CDR2 SVGIG (reference sequence).